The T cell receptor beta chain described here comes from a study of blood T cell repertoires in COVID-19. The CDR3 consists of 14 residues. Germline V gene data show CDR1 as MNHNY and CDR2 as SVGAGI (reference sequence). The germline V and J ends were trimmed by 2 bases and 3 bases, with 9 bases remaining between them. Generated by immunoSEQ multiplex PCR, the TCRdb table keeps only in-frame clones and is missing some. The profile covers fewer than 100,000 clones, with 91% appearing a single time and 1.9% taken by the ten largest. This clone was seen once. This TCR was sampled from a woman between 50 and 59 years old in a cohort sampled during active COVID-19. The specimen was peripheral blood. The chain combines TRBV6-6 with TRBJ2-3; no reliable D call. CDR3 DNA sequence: TGTGCCAGCAGTTACGATGCCGGGACAGATACGCAGTATTTT. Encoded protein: CASSYDAGTDTQYF.